These 24 T cell receptor beta chains originate from one sample sequenced in a study of blood T cell repertoires in COVID-19. The table came from immunoSEQ multiplex PCR; TCRdb's copy has only in-frame clones and leaves some out. The table includes roughly 150,000 clones, just under 85% detected once. Input material: peripheral blood. The receptors originated from a woman older than 75 with COVID-19, enrolled during active disease.

J is TRBJ1-2 and V is TRBV29-1; 9 nucleotides match TRBD1. Looked up from germline, CDR1 is SQVTM and CDR2 is ANQGSEA. The ends lost 7 bases at V and 2 bases at J; junction bases unmatched: 8. The CDR3 sequence is 14 residues long. CDR3 residues: CSGVGQGRNYGYTF. The CDR3 DNA reads TGCAGCGGGGTGGGACAGGGACGAAACTATGGCTACACCTTC.

This sequence joins TRBV3-1 (or the pseudogene TRBV3-2) and TRBJ1-1; D not resolved. The germline CDR1 and CDR2 sequences are LGHDT and YNNKEL (reference sequence). Trimming cost V 0 bases and J 3 bases, with 17 bases left between them. CDR3 length: 17 residues. CDR3 sequence reads: CASSQDRLRGRHTEAFF. CDR3 DNA: TGTGCCAGCAGCCAAGATCGATTACGGGGTAGGCACACTGAAGCTTTCTTT.

V usage is TRBV29-1 and J usage is TRBJ2-5; 10 nucleotides agree with TRBD2. The germline CDR1 and CDR2 sequences are SQVTM and ANQGSEA. With V trimmed by 7 bases and J by 4 bases, 18 bases remained unmatched. The CDR3 is 17 amino acids. Here the CDR3 DNA reads TGCAGCGCCGGCCGGGGGGCTAGCGGGAGTTCGGGAGAGACCCAGTACTTC. Its translation: CSAGRGASGSSGETQYF.

The chain joins TRBV15 to TRBJ1-5; a possible D gene is TRBD1 (5 bases). This CDR3 is 15 amino acids long. V was clipped by 5 bases and J by 9 bases, with 20 bases between them. Germline assignment: CDR1 LNHNV and CDR2 YYDKDF (reference sequence). In nucleotides, the CDR3 is TGTGCCACCAGCCGGGGGGTGGGCGGTGAGTGGCCCCAGCATTTT. Amino acid sequence: CATSRGVGGEWPQHF.

The chain joins TRBV5-4 to TRBJ1-1; unclear D gene. This CDR3 has 13 residues. V lost 2 bases, J lost 3 bases, and 8 bases lay in between. The V gene's germline CDR1 is SGHNT and CDR2 YYREEE (reference sequence). The CDR3 bases are TGTGCCAGCAGCTTCGGGTCGGACACTGAAGCTTTCTTT. Residues: CASSFGSDTEAFF.

The chain carries TRBV5-1 and TRBJ1-2; 7 positions agree with TRBD1. CDR3 length: 13 amino acids. V was clipped by 4 bases and J by 7 bases; unmatched bases: 7. The germline CDR1 and CDR2 sequences are SGHRS and YFSETQ. The DNA for the CDR3 is TGCGCCAGCAGCAGGGAACAGGGGCTTGGCTACACCTTC. This codes for CASSREQGLGYTF.

The chain couples TRBV11-2 to TRBJ1-4; a weak D match, TRBD1 (6 bases). The V gene lost 2 bases and the J gene lost 7 bases, with 17 bases spanning the gap. This CDR3 contains 16 residues. Germline V gives CDR1 SGHAT, CDR2 FQNNGV. DNA for the CDR3: TGTGCCAGCAGCTTATACGGAGCACAGGGCCGTGAAAAACTGTTTTTT. Amino acid sequence: CASSLYGAQGREKLFF.

The chain couples TRBV5-1 to TRBJ1-2, with TRBD1 matching 11 bases. Germline loops: CDR1 SGHRS, CDR2 YFSETQ. The CDR3 runs to 15 residues. The junction had 6 bases not matched to a gene; V was cut back by 4 bases and J by 4 bases. Written as DNA, the CDR3 is TGCGCCAGCAGCCCGAGGACAGGGGGCGGCTATGGCTACACCTTC. This gives the protein CASSPRTGGGYGYTF.

The chain uses TRBV5-1 and TRBJ2-1, with D possibly matching TRBD2 (7 bases). V gave up 4 bases and J gave up 3 bases, with 17 bases separating them. CDR1 is SGHRS, CDR2 YFSETQ, per germline. There are 16 residues in the CDR3. The CDR3 here is CASSPGGGAGYNEQFF. Written as DNA, the CDR3 is TGCGCCAGCAGCCCCGGTGGGGGGGCAGGCTACAATGAGCAGTTCTTC.

V is TRBV12-3 or TRBV12-4 and J is TRBJ1-4; D is ambiguous. V lost 3 bases and J lost 7, with 9 bases in between. The CDR3 runs 13 residues. CDR3 in DNA: TGTGCCAGCAGTTTGGGTACAGCTGAAAAACTGTTTTTT. Translating it yields CASSLGTAEKLFF.

Here the CDR3 reads CASSGSGGASEQFF. CDR3 DNA: TGCGCCAGCAGCGGTAGCGGGGGGGCAAGTGAGCAGTTCTTC. The chain has TRBV5-1 and TRBJ2-1; 11 bases fit TRBD2. Germline assignment: CDR1 SGHRS and CDR2 YFSETQ. The CDR3 is made up of 14 amino acids. V was pared by 4 bases and J by 9 bases, with 6 bases of the junction left unmatched.

For the CDR3, the DNA is TGTGCCAGCAGCTTAGGGGACAGCAAGAATCAGCCCCAGCATTTT. Translation gives CASSLGDSKNQPQHF. The rearrangement links TRBV7-9 to TRBJ1-5; TRBD1 agrees at 7 bases. Germline trimming cut 1 base from V and 4 bases from J; bases unmatched to any gene: 4. The CDR3 covers 15 residues. Germline V gene sequence: CDR1 SEHNR, CDR2 FQNEAQ (reference sequence).

This chain uses TRBV11-2 with TRBJ1-2; possible D gene TRBD1, 6 bases. The germline gives CDR1 SGHAT, CDR2 FQNNGV. Trimming cost V 5 bases and J 11 bases, with 18 bases left between them. The CDR3 is made up of 13 amino acids. The CDR3 is CASSNPGTLHYTF. The DNA of the CDR3 is TGTGCCAGCAGCAATCCCGGGACACTGCATTACACCTTC.

The CDR3 spells CASSSVGGVSTDTQYF. The CDR3 DNA follows: TGCGCCAGCAGCTCGGTGGGGGGAGTAAGCACAGATACGCAGTATTTT. The chain uses TRBV5-1 and TRBJ2-3; D might be TRBD2 (6 bases). V lost 3 bases and J 0 bases, leaving 14 bases between the germline ends. Germline V gene data show CDR1 as SGHRS and CDR2 as YFSETQ. The CDR3 covers 16 residues. Looking up the rest from reference TRBV5-1 and TRBJ2-3 gives the full variable domain: KAGVTQTPRYLIKTRGQQVTLSCSPISGHRSVSWYQQTPGQGLQFLFEYFSETQRNKGNFPGRFSGRQFSNSRSEMNVSTLELGDSALYLCASSSVGGVSTDTQYFGPGTRLTVL.

V gene TRBV6-5 combines with J gene TRBJ1-2; no clear D gene. The CDR3 spans 13 residues. Germline lookup yields CDR1 MNHEY and CDR2 SVGAGI. V gave up 7 bases and J gave up 8 bases, with 17 bases separating them. The CDR3 reads CASNSAGVGGYTF. The CDR3, as DNA: TGTGCCAGCAACTCCGCCGGGGTCGGCGGCTACACCTTC.

This chain joins TRBV28 and TRBJ1-5; D unresolved. Germline V gene data show CDR1 as MDHEN and CDR2 as SYDVKM. This CDR3 has 15 amino acids. CDR3 DNA: TGTGCAATCTCTTTGGGGTCGAGGGGCAATCAGCCCCAGCATTTT. Translation: CAISLGSRGNQPQHF. The full variable domain, rest sourced from reference TRBV28 and TRBJ1-5, is DVKVTQSSRYLVKRTGEKVFLECVQDMDHENMFWYRQDPGLGLRLIYFSYDVKMKEKGDIPEGYSVSREKKERFSLILESASTNQTSMYLCAISLGSRGNQPQHFGDGTRLSIL.

V and J are TRBV5-1 and TRBJ1-6; D not resolved. Trimming removed 4 bases at V and 6 bases at J, with 14 bases between. The CDR3 has 15 amino acids. Germline CDR1 SGHRS, CDR2 YFSETQ. CDR3 sequence (DNA): TGCGCCAGCAGCGCCGAGGCGGGGTCTAATTCACCCCTCCACTTT. Translated: CASSAEAGSNSPLHF.

CDR3 sequence: CASSITLAGPFSYEQYF. DNA for the CDR3: TGTGCCAGTAGTATAACACTAGCGGGACCTTTCTCCTACGAGCAGTACTTC. The V and J genes are TRBV19 and TRBJ2-7; 10 positions match TRBD2. The J segment lost 0 bases and the V segment lost 2 bases, leaving 7 bases of the junction unmatched. This CDR3 is 17 amino acids long. In germline, CDR1 is LNHDA, CDR2 SQIVND (reference sequence). Looking up the rest from reference TRBV19 and TRBJ2-7 gives the full variable domain: DGGITQSPKYLFRKEGQNVTLSCEQNLNHDAMYWYRQDPGQGLRLIYYSQIVNDFQKGDIAEGYSVSREKKESFPLTVTSAQKNPTAFYLCASSITLAGPFSYEQYFGPGTRLTVT.

This chain links TRBV2 with TRBJ1-3; no clear D. This CDR3 has 15 amino acids. V was clipped by 6 bases and J by 0 bases, with 12 bases between them. Per the germline V gene, CDR1 is SNHLY and CDR2 is FYNNEI. CDR3 DNA sequence: TGTGCCAGCAGGGAGCACATTCCCTCTGGAAACACCATATATTTT. This codes for CASREHIPSGNTIYF. Combining the CDR3 with reference TRBV2 and TRBJ1-3 gives the whole variable domain EPEVTQTPSHQVTQMGQEVILRCVPISNHLYFYWYRQILGQKVEFLVSFYNNEISEKSEIFDDQFSVERPDGSNFTLKIRSTKLEDSAMYFCASREHIPSGNTIYFGEGSWLTVV.

This clone was counted between two and nine times. The chain has TRBV5-4 and TRBJ2-1, with 7 bases identical to TRBD1. From germline, CDR1 is SGHNT and CDR2 YYREEE (reference sequence). Trimming cost V 4 bases and J 6 bases; bases outside gene matches: 16. The CDR3 extends over 17 amino acids. CDR3 region: CASSLAPGTDSSNEQFF. DNA for the CDR3: TGTGCCAGCAGCCTAGCTCCCGGGACAGACTCTTCCAATGAGCAGTTCTTC.

This chain joins TRBV14 and TRBJ2-1; unclear D gene. Trimming removed 4 bases at V and 5 bases at J, with 15 bases between. Germline V CDR1 and CDR2: SGHDN, FVKESK. The CDR3 spans 15 residues. The CDR3 reads CASSPHKKTDNEQFF. The CDR3 DNA follows: TGTGCCAGCAGCCCCCACAAGAAAACAGACAATGAGCAGTTCTTC. Looking up the rest from reference TRBV14 and TRBJ2-1 gives the full variable domain: EAGVTQFPSHSVIEKGQTVTLRCDPISGHDNLYWYRRVMGKEIKFLLHFVKESKQDESGMPNNRFLAERTGGTYSTLKVQPAELEDSGVYFCASSPHKKTDNEQFFGPGTRLTVL.

The V call is TRBV6-2 or TRBV6-3, the J call TRBJ2-2, with D possibly being TRBD2 (6 bases). Germline CDR1 is MNHEY and CDR2 is SVGEGT. This CDR3 has 15 amino acids. V was pared by 2 bases and J by 0 bases, with 7 bases between. DNA of the CDR3: TGTGCCAGCAGTTACAGCGGGCCGAACACCGGGGAGCTGTTTTTT. Protein product: CASSYSGPNTGELFF.

The gene calls are TRBV5-1 and TRBJ2-3, with 8 bases fitting TRBD2. J lost 3 bases, V lost 1 base, and 7 bases had no gene match. The CDR3 consists of 16 residues. Germline V gene sequence: CDR1 SGHRS, CDR2 YFSETQ. Here the CDR3 reads CASSLRGGGPTDTQYF. The CDR3 DNA is TGCGCCAGCAGCTTGAGAGGCGGGGGGCCAACAGATACGCAGTATTTT.

The V call is TRBV28, the J call TRBJ2-1, with 9 bases lining up with TRBD2. V shed 4 bases and J 3 bases; nucleotides not matched to a gene: 16. CDR1 and CDR2 from the germline V gene are MDHEN and SYDVKM. The CDR3 extends over 19 amino acids. Here the CDR3 DNA reads TGTGCCAGCAGTTCCCGAATGGGCGGGAGGGCCCGCAACTACAATGAGCAGTTCTTC. Residues: CASSSRMGGRARNYNEQFF.